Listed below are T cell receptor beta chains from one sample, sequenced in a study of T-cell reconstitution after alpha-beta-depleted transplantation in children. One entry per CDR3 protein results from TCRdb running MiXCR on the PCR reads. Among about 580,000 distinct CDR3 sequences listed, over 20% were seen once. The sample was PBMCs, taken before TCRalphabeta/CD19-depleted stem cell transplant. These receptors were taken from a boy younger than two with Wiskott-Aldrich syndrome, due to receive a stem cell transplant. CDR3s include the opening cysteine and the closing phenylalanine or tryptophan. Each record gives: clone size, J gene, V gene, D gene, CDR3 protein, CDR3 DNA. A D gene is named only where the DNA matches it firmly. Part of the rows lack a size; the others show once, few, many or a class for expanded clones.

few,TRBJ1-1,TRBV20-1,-,CSVAPPKGRGTEAFF,TGCAGTGTAGCCCCCCCCAAGGGAAGGGGCACTGAAGCTTTCTTT
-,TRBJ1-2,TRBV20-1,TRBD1,CSAPGQEIYGYTF,TGCAGTGCCCCGGGACAGGAAATCTATGGCTACACCTTC
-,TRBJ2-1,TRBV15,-,CATSRRGRTYNEQFF,TGTGCCACCAGCAGACGGGGGAGGACCTACAATGAGCAGTTCTTC
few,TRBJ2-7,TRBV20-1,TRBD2,CSAHLAGAGEQYF,TGCAGTGCTCACTTGGCGGGAGCGGGCGAGCAGTACTTC
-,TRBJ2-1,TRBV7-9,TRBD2,CASSLGGLAGRYNEQFF,TGTGCCAGCAGCTTAGGGGGACTAGCGGGGCGTTACAATGAGCAGTTCTTC
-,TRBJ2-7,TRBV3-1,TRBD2,CASSQWRESRDEQYF,TGTGCCAGCAGCCAATGGCGGGAGAGTCGGGACGAGCAGTACTTC
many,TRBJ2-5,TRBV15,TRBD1,CATSRVGDRGIETQYF,TGTGCCACCAGCAGAGTGGGGGACAGGGGTATAGAGACCCAGTACTTC
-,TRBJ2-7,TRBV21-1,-,CASSKFPPGTSGYEQYF,TGTGCCAGCAGCAAATTCCCGCCGGGGACTAGCGGCTACGAGCAGTACTTC
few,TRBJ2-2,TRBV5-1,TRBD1,CASRDRETGELFF,TGCGCCAGCAGGGACAGGGAGACCGGGGAGCTGTTTTTT
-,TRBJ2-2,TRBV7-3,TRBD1,CASSSSGTGDPGELFF,TGTGCCAGCAGCTCATCCGGGACAGGGGACCCCGGGGAGCTGTTTTTT
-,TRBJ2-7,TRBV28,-,CASSLWGAYEQYF,TGTGCCAGCAGTTTATGGGGGGCCTACGAGCAGTACTTC
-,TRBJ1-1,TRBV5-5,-,CASSLVLWNEAFF,TGTGCCAGCAGCTTGGTCTTATGGAATGAAGCTTTCTTT
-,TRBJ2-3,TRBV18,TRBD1,CASSPPGQPRDTQYF,TGTGCCAGCTCACCACCGGGACAGCCTAGGGATACGCAGTATTTT
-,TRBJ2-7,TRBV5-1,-,CASSWGVGAEQYF,TGCGCCAGCAGCTGGGGAGTTGGGGCCGAGCAGTACTTC
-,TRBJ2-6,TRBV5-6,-,CASSSPRILSGANVLTF,TGTGCCAGCAGCTCCCCAAGGATCCTCTCTGGGGCCAACGTCCTGACTTTC
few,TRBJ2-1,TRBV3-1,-,CASSQGSEQFF,TGTGCCAGCAGTCAGGGTAGTGAGCAGTTCTTC
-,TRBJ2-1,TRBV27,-,CASPWSGSSYNEQFF,TGTGCCAGCCCCTGGTCGGGGTCTTCCTACAATGAGCAGTTCTTC
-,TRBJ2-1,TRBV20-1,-,CSASGGYNEQFF,TGCAGTGCCAGCGGCGGTTACAATGAGCAGTTCTTC
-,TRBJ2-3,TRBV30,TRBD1,CAGQGQGSTDTQYF,TGTGCCGGCCAGGGACAGGGATCCACAGATACGCAGTATTTT
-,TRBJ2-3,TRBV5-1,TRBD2,CASSLGTSGPEDTQYF,TGCGCCAGCAGCCTAGGGACTAGCGGTCCCGAAGATACGCAGTATTTT
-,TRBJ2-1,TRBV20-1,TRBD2,CSARGNRQTSASSYNEQFF,TGCAGTGCTAGAGGAAACAGGCAAACTAGCGCGAGCTCCTACAATGAGCAGTTCTTC
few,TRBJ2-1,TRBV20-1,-,CSAPAVGNEQFF,TGCAGTGCTCCAGCGGTAGGTAATGAGCAGTTCTTC
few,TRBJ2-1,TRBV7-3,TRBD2,CASSLNGLAGGNEQFF,TGTGCCAGCAGCTTAAACGGACTAGCGGGAGGGAATGAGCAGTTCTTC
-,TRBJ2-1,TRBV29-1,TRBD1,CSVEIPRTGNYNEQFF,TGCAGCGTTGAAATCCCCCGGACAGGGAATTACAATGAGCAGTTCTTC
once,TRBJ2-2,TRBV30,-,CAWIPFGIENGELFF,TGTGCCTGGATTCCTTTTGGGATAGAGAACGGGGAGCTGTTTTTT
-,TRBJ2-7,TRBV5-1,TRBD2,CASSKGLAGDHEQYF,TGCGCCAGCAGCAAAGGACTAGCGGGAGACCACGAGCAGTACTTC
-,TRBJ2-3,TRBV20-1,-,CSARDRSGSTDTQYF,TGCAGTGCTAGAGATCGCAGCGGAAGCACAGATACGCAGTATTTT
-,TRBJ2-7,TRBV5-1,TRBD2,CASSIRGTSKYEQYF,TGCGCCAGCAGCATTAGGGGGACTAGTAAATACGAGCAGTACTTC
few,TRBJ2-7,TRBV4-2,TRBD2,CASSQDTSGSSTFYEQYF,TGTGCCAGCAGCCAAGACACTAGCGGGAGCAGTACTTTCTACGAGCAGTACTTC
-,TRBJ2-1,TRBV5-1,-,CASSSTHDRYNEQFF,TGCGCCAGCAGCTCCACTCACGACAGATACAATGAGCAGTTCTTC
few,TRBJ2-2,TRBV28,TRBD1,CASSSARTGTVTGELFF,TGTGCCAGCAGTTCCGCCCGAACAGGGACAGTCACCGGGGAGCTGTTTTTT
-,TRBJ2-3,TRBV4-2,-,CASSQELQGRRDTQYF,TGTGCCAGCAGCCAAGAACTCCAGGGTAGGAGAGATACGCAGTATTTT
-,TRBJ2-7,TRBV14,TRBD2,CASSRRGGRTTYEQYF,TGTGCCAGCAGCCGTAGGGGAGGGAGAACAACCTACGAGCAGTACTTC
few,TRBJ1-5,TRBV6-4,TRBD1,CASSGDSSHQPQHF,TGTGCCAGCAGCGGGGACAGCTCTCATCAGCCCCAGCATTTT
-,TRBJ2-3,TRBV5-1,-,CASSPPVATSTDTQYF,TGCGCCAGCAGCCCACCGGTAGCGACCAGCACAGATACGCAGTATTTT
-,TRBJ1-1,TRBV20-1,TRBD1,CSARGQGAVWDTEAFF,TGCAGTGCTAGAGGTCAGGGGGCTGTCTGGGACACTGAAGCTTTCTTT
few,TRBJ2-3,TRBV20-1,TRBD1,CSAPGTGGTDTQYF,TGCAGTGCTCCCGGGACAGGGGGCACAGATACGCAGTATTTT
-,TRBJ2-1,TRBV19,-,CASGRGLAEQFF,TGTGCCAGTGGGAGGGGGCTAGCGGAGCAGTTCTTC
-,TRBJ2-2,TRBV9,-,CASSGAGMNTGELFF,TGTGCCAGCAGCGGTGCAGGGATGAACACCGGGGAGCTGTTTTTT
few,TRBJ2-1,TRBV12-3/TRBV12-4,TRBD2,CASSLSAGGSSSQFF,TGTGCCAGCAGTTTAAGCGCCGGCGGGAGTTCATCCCAGTTCTTC
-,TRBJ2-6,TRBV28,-,CASSPVTSGANVLTF,TGTGCCAGCAGCCCCGTCACCTCCGGGGCCAACGTCCTGACTTTC